This T cell receptor (beta chain) was retrieved from a study of blood T cell repertoires in COVID-19. In the study overall: Whether acute or convalescent, the COVID-19 samples came from the United States, Italy and Spain.

This CDR3 contains 16 residues. The V and J ends lost 3 bases and 1 base, in that order; junction bases with no gene match: 3. CDR1 and CDR2 (germline): MNHEY, SMNVEV (reference sequence). Assay: immunoSEQ multiplex PCR; the TCRdb copy retains only in-frame clones and omits some. Here the sample spans some 150,000 clones, around four fifths being singletons. The chain recombines TRBV27 with TRBJ2-2, with TRBD1 matching 9 bases. The source is a woman aged 45-65 years who had recovered from COVID-19. What was sequenced was PBMCs or T cells enriched from blood (not recorded which). The DNA of the CDR3 is TGTGCCAGCAGTTTCCGGACAGGGGTGAACACCGGGGAGCTGTTTTTT. It codes for CASSFRTGVNTGELFF.